The 24 T cell receptor beta chains below come from one sample, sequenced in a study of blood T cell repertoires in COVID-19. Sequencing was performed with immunoSEQ multiplex PCR; in TCRdb, only in-frame clones are kept and a portion is missing. Of about 130,000 clones listed, roughly 80% were seen once; the top ten hold roughly 15%. The sample taken for sequencing was peripheral blood. The receptors were gathered from a woman aged 50 to 65 with acute or convalescent COVID-19.

The rearrangement uses TRBV15 and TRBJ1-4; 8 nucleotides match TRBD1. Germline V lookup: CDR1 LNHNV, CDR2 YYDKDF (reference sequence). There are 15 residues in the CDR3. V lost 1 base to trimming and J lost 7 bases; unmatched junction nucleotides: 5. The CDR3 bases are TGTGCCACCAGCAGAGGTGGCAGGGGGCCTGAAAAACTGTTTTTT. This translates into CATSRGGRGPEKLFF.

The J gene is TRBJ2-1, the V gene TRBV5-1; weak D call: TRBD1 (5 bases). Trimming took 5 bases from V and 10 from J, leaving 10 bases between them. From germline, CDR1 is SGHRS and CDR2 YFSETQ. The CDR3 totals 11 residues. The CDR3: CASRASGEQFF. The CDR3 bases are TGCGCCAGCAGGGCATCAGGGGAGCAGTTCTTC.

The V call is TRBV30, the J call TRBJ1-1; possible D gene TRBD1, 6 bases. Trimming took off 3 bases at V and 1 base at J, with 9 bases between the two ends. The germline gives CDR1 GTSNPN, CDR2 SVGIG (reference sequence). This CDR3 comprises 13 residues. The CDR3 DNA is TGTGCCTGGAGCGCGGACAGGAACACTGAAGCTTTCTTT. It encodes CAWSADRNTEAFF.

To note about this clone: Other nucleotide sequences in the sample specify the same CDR3. This chain joins TRBV6-1 and TRBJ1-6, with D maybe TRBD1 (5 bases). The CDR3 spans 14 residues. V was shortened by 2 bases and J by 8 bases, with 10 bases between the two germline ends. Germline CDR1 MNHNS, CDR2 SASEGT. In nucleotides, the CDR3 is TGTGCCAGCAGTGAACGCCAGGGTGATTCACCCCTCCACTTT. Translated: CASSERQGDSPLHF.

The chain links TRBV5-5 to TRBJ1-1; a weak D match, TRBD1 (6 bases). CDR3 length: 14 residues. CDR1 and CDR2 from the germline V gene are SGHKS and YYEKEE (reference sequence). The V and J ends lost 6 bases and 0 bases respectively, with 12 bases between them. The DNA of the CDR3 is TGTGCCAGCACCTGGGGGGGCCTGAACACTGAAGCTTTCTTT. It yields the protein CASTWGGLNTEAFF.

J is TRBJ2-2 and V is TRBV25-1; TRBD2 might be the D (6 bases). V was trimmed by 6 bases and J by 0 bases, leaving 17 bases between them. Germline V gives CDR1 MGHDK, CDR2 SYGVNS. This CDR3 is 17 amino acids long. CDR3 sequence reads: CASRTPGIAANTGELFF. CDR3 DNA: TGTGCCAGCAGAACCCCCGGGATAGCGGCGAACACCGGGGAGCTGTTTTTT.

To note about this clone: Different DNA sequences within this sample yield the same CDR3. The rearrangement uses TRBV5-1 and TRBJ1-6; 9 nucleotides match TRBD1. The CDR3 has 14 amino acids. The J segment lost 9 bases and the V segment lost 4 bases, leaving 5 bases of the junction unmatched. Germline CDR1 and CDR2: SGHRS and YFSETQ. CDR3 DNA sequence: TGCGCCAGCAGCCTGGGACAGGGTAGTTCACCCCTCCACTTT. The encoded protein is CASSLGQGSSPLHF.

The chain couples TRBV21-1 to TRBJ2-1; TRBD2, as called in the table, went unchecked against the DNA. TRBV21-1 is an annotated pseudogene. CDR3 length equals 17 residues. The CDR3 reads CASRLLSDGGLSREQFF. The CDR3 DNA reads as TGTGCCAGCAGACTTCTGAGTGACGGGGGGTTATCTAGGGAGCAGTTCTTC.

The table lists this clone with a count of one. The V and J genes are TRBV19 and TRBJ1-1, with 9 bases identical to TRBD1. The trim removed 3 bases at V and 4 bases at J, leaving 3 bases unmatched. Germline V gene lookup returns CDR1 LNHDA and CDR2 SQIVND (reference sequence). The CDR3 is 14 amino acids. The CDR3 bases are TGTGCCAGTAGTATCCGGGGACAGGGCACTGAAGCTTTCTTT. Translation gives CASSIRGQGTEAFF.

The chain recombines TRBV12-3 or TRBV12-4 with TRBJ1-2, with a tentative D call TRBD1 (6 bases). With 3 bases removed from V and 8 bases from J, the gap between germline ends came to 10 bases. The CDR3 runs to 12 residues. The CDR3 sequence: CASSFDRNGYTF. CDR3 DNA: TGTGCCAGCAGTTTCGACAGGAACGGCTACACCTTC.

This chain links TRBV19 with TRBJ1-2; TRBD1 aligns across 10 bases. The CDR3 totals 13 residues. Germline values: CDR1 LNHDA, CDR2 SQIVND (reference sequence). The V and J ends lost 5 bases and 7 bases, in that order; junction bases with no gene match: 4. As DNA, the CDR3 is TGTGCCAGTAGTGTGACAGGGGGCTCTGGCTACACCTTC. It is translated as CASSVTGGSGYTF.

The chain recombines TRBV6-5 with TRBJ1-5, with 8 bases matching TRBD1. Germline V gene lookup returns CDR1 MNHEY and CDR2 SVGAGI. V dropped 0 bases and J dropped 6; count of bases not matched to a gene: 7. The CDR3 extends over 16 amino acids. CDR3 coding DNA: TGTGCCAGCAGTTACTCGGTAGACAGGGGACCTCAGCCCCAGCATTTT. This translates into CASSYSVDRGPQPQHF.

The genes are TRBV3-1 (or the pseudogene TRBV3-2) and TRBJ2-7, with 7 bases fitting TRBD1. This CDR3 is 14 amino acids long. V was clipped by 3 bases and J by 3 bases; unmatched bases: 5. Germline CDR1 LGHDT, CDR2 YNNKEL (reference sequence). CDR3 region: CASSQLQGSYEQYF. DNA for the CDR3: TGTGCCAGCAGCCAGCTACAGGGGAGCTACGAGCAGTACTTC.

The chain couples TRBV7-8 to TRBJ2-1, with 12 bases matching TRBD2. Germline CDR1 is SGHVS and CDR2 is FQNEAQ. The CDR3 is made up of 14 amino acids. Trimming took 6 bases from V and 8 from J; bases not matched to a gene: 5. The CDR3 loop is CASSKTSGGYEQFF. The CDR3 region has the DNA TGTGCCAGCAGTAAGACTAGCGGGGGCTATGAGCAGTTCTTC.

J is TRBJ2-3 and V is TRBV10-3; 8 nucleotides align to TRBD2. Trimming cost V 3 bases and J 3 bases; bases outside gene matches: 5. This CDR3 is 15 amino acids long. CDR1 ENHRY and CDR2 SYGVKD come from the germline V gene. The CDR3 DNA reads as TGTGCCATCAGTGATTACGGGGGGGCGACAGATACGCAGTATTTT. It yields the protein CAISDYGGATDTQYF.

The chain combines TRBV6-5 with TRBJ1-2; D gene unclear. Looked up from germline, CDR1 is MNHEY and CDR2 is SVGAGI. The V gene lost 7 bases and the J gene lost 3 bases, with 12 bases spanning the gap. This CDR3 is built from 13 residues. CDR3 in DNA: TGTGCCAGCAATCTCGGGAGAGACTATGGCTACACCTTC. This encodes CASNLGRDYGYTF.

The CDR3 DNA reads TGTGCCAGCAGCGTAGTGACTTACGGTGAAGCTTTCTTT. This gives the protein CASSVVTYGEAFF. The J gene is TRBJ1-1, the V gene TRBV9; no firm D call. Germline V CDR1 and CDR2: SGDLS, YYNGEE. The CDR3 length is 13 residues. Trimming took off 0 bases at V and 7 bases at J, with 10 bases between the two ends.

The V and J genes are TRBV5-1 and TRBJ2-3, with 7 bases identical to TRBD1. CDR1 SGHRS and CDR2 YFSETQ come from the germline V gene. The CDR3 is made up of 15 amino acids. J was trimmed by 2 bases and V by 5 bases; bases with no gene match: 8. The CDR3 protein is CASSPGTDLTDTQYF. The CDR3, as DNA: TGCGCCAGCAGTCCCGGGACAGACCTCACAGATACGCAGTATTTT.

The chain has TRBV5-6 and TRBJ2-3, with 8 bases lining up with TRBD2. The germline gives CDR1 SGHDT, CDR2 YYEEEE. The CDR3 contains 16 residues. V was clipped by 2 bases and J by 1 base; unmatched bases: 6. The CDR3 sequence: CASSFQPLAGTDTQYF. CDR3 DNA: TGTGCCAGCAGCTTTCAACCACTAGCGGGCACAGATACGCAGTATTTT. Looking up the rest from reference TRBV5-6 and TRBJ2-3 gives the full variable domain: DAGVTQSPTHLIKTRGQQVTLRCSPKSGHDTVSWYQQALGQGPQFIFQYYEEEERQRGNFPDRFSGHQFPNYSSELNVNALLLGDSALYLCASSFQPLAGTDTQYFGPGTRLTVL.

The CDR3 bases are TGTGCCAGCAGCCTAGGGGGGACAGGGGCCAAAAACATTCAGTACTTC. It yields the protein CASSLGGTGAKNIQYF. V and J are TRBV7-9 and TRBJ2-4, with 9 bases fitting TRBD1. This CDR3 has 16 residues. Looked up from germline, CDR1 is SEHNR and CDR2 is FQNEAQ (reference sequence). The trim removed 5 bases at V and 1 base at J, leaving 6 bases unmatched.

V is TRBV11-2 and J is TRBJ1-6, with D possibly matching TRBD1 (5 bases). The CDR3 totals 14 residues. The V gene lost 5 bases and the J gene lost 5 bases, with 10 bases spanning the gap. CDR1 and CDR2 from the germline V gene are SGHAT and FQNNGV. The CDR3 sequence is CASSLTGDNSPLHF. The CDR3 DNA reads TGTGCCAGCAGCCTCACAGGAGATAATTCACCCCTCCACTTT.

The chain couples TRBV28 to TRBJ2-7, with TRBD1 matching 9 bases. V shed 9 bases, J shed 2 bases, and the junction held 8 bases outside the gene matches. Germline CDR1 reads MDHEN; CDR2 reads SYDVKM. The CDR3 runs to 14 residues. The CDR3 here is CASEGTGQTYEQYF. The CDR3 DNA follows: TGTGCCAGTGAAGGGACAGGGCAGACCTACGAGCAGTACTTC.

This rearrangement joins TRBV6-4 to TRBJ2-7; D is possibly TRBD1 (6 bases). Germline CDR1 is MRHNA and CDR2 is SNTAGT. This CDR3 spans 14 amino acids. With 0 bases removed from V and 3 bases from J, the gap between germline ends came to 9 bases. The CDR3 loop is CASSDSAGDYEQYF. The CDR3 DNA is TGTGCCAGCAGTGACTCGGCAGGGGACTACGAGCAGTACTTC.

The DNA of the CDR3 is TGTGCCAGCAGTGAACTCGACCCGTACAGGAACGAGCAGTACTTC. The encoded protein is CASSELDPYRNEQYF. J is TRBJ2-7 and V is TRBV6-1; possibly TRBD1 for D (5 bases). CDR1 and CDR2 from the germline V gene are MNHNS and SASEGT. CDR3 length equals 15 residues. The V and J ends lost 2 bases and 5 bases respectively, with 16 bases between them.